This T cell receptor gamma chain was captured by sequencing in a study of gammadelta T cells in human blood. Findings and caveats of the study: Microbial exposure reportedly appeared to drive polyclonal expansion of innate gamma-delta T cells right after birth.

TCRdb ran CATT on the RT-PCR reads. The data show about 540 gamma-chain clones, 4% to 6% seen once. The CDR3 length is 16 residues. With V trimmed by 1 base and J by 6 bases, 3 bases remained unmatched. The germline gives CDR1 GITISATS, CDR2 ISYDGTV (reference sequence). Sample share makes this clone medium-sized. Its antigen remains unidentified. Other DNA sequences from this sample encode an identical CDR3 as well. The source of this sequence is a human fetus. The chain combines TRGV9 with TRGJP. Sample: Vgamma9Vdelta2 gamma-delta T cells from fetal blood. The CDR3 region has the DNA TGTGCCTTGTGGGAGGTTTTAGAGTTGGGCAAAAAAATCAAGGTATTT. This gives the protein CALWEVLELGKKIKVF.